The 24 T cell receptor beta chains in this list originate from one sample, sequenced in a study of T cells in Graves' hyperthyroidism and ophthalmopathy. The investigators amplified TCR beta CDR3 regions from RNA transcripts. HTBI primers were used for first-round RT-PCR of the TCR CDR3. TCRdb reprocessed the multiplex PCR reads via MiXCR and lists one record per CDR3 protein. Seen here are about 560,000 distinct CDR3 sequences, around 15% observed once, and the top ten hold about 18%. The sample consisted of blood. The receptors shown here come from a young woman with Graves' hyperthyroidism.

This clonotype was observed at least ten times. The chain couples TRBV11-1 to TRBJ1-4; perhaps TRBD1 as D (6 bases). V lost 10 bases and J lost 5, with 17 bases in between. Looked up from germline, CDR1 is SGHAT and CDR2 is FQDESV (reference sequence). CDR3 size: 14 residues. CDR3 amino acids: CATSVGQHNEKLFF. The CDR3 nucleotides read TGTGCCACCTCAGTTGGACAGCACAATGAAAAACTGTTTTTT.

CDR3 sequence: CASSVGPSNTEAFF. For the CDR3, the DNA is TGTGCCAGCAGCGTTGGACCGTCGAACACTGAAGCTTTCTTT. The rearrangement uses TRBV9 and TRBJ1-1; no reliable D call. Germline assignment: CDR1 SGDLS and CDR2 YYNGEE. CDR3 length: 14 amino acids. The germline V and J ends were trimmed by 2 bases and 1 base, with 9 bases remaining between them.

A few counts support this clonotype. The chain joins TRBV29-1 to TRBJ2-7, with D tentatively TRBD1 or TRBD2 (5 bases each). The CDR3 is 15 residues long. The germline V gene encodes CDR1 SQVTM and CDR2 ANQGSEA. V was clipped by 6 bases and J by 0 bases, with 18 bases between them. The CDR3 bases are TGCAGCGTCGTAGACAGCGGTTCCAGCTCCTACGAGCAGTACTTC. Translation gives CSVVDSGSSSYEQYF.

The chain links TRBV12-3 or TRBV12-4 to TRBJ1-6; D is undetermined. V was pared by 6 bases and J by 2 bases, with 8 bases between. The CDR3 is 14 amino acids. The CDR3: CASSRLAYNSPLHF. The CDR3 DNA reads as TGTGCCAGCAGCAGACTGGCCTATAATTCACCCCTCCACTTT.

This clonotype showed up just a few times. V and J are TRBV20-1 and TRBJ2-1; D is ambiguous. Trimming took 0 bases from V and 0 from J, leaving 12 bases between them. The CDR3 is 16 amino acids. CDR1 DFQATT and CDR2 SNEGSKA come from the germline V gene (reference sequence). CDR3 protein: CSARDAASISYNEQFF. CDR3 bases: TGCAGTGCTAGAGATGCTGCAAGTATCTCCTACAATGAGCAGTTCTTC.

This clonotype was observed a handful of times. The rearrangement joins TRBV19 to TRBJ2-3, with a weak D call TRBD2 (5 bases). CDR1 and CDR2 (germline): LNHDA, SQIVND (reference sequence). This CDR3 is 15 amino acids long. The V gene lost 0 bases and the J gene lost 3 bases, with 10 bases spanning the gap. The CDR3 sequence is CASSIDLTTTDTQYF. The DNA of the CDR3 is TGTGCCAGTAGTATAGACTTGACTACGACAGATACGCAGTATTTT.

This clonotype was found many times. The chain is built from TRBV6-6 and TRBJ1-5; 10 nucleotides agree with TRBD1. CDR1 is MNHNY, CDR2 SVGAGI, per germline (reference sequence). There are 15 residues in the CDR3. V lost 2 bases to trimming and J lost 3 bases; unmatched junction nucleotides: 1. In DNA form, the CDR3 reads TGTGCCAGCAGTTACGGGACAGGGGCCAATCAGCCCCAGCATTTT. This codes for CASSYGTGANQPQHF.

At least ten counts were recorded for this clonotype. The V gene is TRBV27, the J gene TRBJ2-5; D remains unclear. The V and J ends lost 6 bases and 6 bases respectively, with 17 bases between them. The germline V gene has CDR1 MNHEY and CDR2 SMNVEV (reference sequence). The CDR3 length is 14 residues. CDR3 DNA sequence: TGTGCCAGCAGGGTGACTTTCGACTTCCAGACCCAGTACTTC. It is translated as CASRVTFDFQTQYF.

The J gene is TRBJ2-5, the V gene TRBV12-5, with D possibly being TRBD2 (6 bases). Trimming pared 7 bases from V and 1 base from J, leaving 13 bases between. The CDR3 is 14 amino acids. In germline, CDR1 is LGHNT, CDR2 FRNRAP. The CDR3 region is CASALRDVQETQYF. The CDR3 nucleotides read TGTGCTAGTGCCCTGCGGGACGTCCAAGAGACCCAGTACTTC.

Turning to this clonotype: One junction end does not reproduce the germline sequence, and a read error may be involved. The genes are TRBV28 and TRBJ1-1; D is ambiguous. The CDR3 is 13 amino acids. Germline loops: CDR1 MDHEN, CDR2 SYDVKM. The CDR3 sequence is CASIDFMNTEAFF. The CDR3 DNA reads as TGTGCCAGCATAGATTTCATGAATACTGAAGCTTTCTTT.

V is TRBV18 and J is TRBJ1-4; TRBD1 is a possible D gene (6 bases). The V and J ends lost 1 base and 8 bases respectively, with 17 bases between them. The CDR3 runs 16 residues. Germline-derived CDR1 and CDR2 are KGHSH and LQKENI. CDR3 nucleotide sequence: TGTGCCAGCTCACCACGCTACAGGGCTTCATGGGAAAAACTGTTTTTT. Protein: CASSPRYRASWEKLFF.

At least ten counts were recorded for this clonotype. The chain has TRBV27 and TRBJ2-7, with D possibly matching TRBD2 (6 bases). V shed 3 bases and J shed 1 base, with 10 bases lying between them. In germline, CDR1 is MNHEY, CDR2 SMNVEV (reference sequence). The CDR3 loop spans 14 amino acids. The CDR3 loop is CASSFGGASYEQYF. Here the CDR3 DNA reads TGTGCCAGCAGTTTCGGCGGGGCTTCCTACGAGCAGTACTTC.

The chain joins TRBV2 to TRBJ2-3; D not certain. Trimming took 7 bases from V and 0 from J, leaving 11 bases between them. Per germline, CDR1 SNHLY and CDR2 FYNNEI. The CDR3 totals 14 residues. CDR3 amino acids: CASNLGRSTDTQYF. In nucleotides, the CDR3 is TGTGCCAGCAATTTGGGCCGAAGCACAGATACGCAGTATTTT. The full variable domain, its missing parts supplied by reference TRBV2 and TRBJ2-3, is EPEVTQTPSHQVTQMGQEVILRCVPISNHLYFYWYRQILGQKVEFLVSFYNNEISEKSEIFDDQFSVERPDGSNFTLKIRSTKLEDSAMYFCASNLGRSTDTQYFGPGTRLTVL.

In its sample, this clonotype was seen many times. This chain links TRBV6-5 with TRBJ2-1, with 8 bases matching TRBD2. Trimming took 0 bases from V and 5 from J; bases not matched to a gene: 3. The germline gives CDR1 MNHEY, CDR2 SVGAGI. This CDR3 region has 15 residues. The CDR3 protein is CASSYSRAGDNEQFF. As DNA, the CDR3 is TGTGCCAGCAGTTACTCTAGAGCGGGGGACAATGAGCAGTTCTTC.

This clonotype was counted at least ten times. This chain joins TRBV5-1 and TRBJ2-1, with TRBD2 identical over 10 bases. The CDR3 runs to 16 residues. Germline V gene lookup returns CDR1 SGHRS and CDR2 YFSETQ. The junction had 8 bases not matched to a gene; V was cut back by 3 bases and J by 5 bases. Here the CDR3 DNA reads TGCGCCAGCAGCTGGTCTAGCGGGAGAAGGAACAATGAGCAGTTCTTC. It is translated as CASSWSSGRRNNEQFF.

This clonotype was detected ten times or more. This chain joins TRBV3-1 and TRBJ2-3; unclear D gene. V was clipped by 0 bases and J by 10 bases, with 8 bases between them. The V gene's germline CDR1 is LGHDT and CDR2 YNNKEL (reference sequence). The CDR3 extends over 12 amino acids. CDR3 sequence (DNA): TGTGCCAGCAGCCAAGATTCCTTATCGCAGTATTTT. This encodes CASSQDSLSQYF.

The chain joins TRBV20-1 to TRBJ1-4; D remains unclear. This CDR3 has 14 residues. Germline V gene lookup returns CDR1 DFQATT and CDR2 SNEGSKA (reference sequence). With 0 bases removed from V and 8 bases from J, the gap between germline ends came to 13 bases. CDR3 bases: TGCAGTGCTAGAGATCGAACTTCGGGGGAAAAACTGTTTTTT. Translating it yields CSARDRTSGEKLFF.

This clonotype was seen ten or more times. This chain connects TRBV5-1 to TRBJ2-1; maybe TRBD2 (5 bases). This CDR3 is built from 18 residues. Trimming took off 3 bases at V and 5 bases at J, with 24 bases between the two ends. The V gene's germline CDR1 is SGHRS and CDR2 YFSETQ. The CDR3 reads CASSSEMRHREGNNEQFF. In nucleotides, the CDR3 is TGCGCCAGCAGCTCGGAAATGCGGCATAGAGAGGGTAACAATGAGCAGTTCTTC.

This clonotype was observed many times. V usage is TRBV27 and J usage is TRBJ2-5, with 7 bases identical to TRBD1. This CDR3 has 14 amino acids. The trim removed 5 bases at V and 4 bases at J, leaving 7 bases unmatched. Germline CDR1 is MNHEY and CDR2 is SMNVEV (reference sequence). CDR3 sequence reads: CASSKIQGRETQYF. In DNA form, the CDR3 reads TGTGCCAGCAGTAAAATACAGGGGAGAGAGACCCAGTACTTC.

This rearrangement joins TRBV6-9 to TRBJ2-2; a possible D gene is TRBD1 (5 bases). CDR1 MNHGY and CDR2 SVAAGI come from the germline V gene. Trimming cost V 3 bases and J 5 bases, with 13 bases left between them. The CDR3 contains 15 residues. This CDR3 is CASSYVGLRTGELFF. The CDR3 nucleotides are TGTGCCAGCAGTTACGTGGGGCTAAGGACCGGGGAGCTGTTTTTT.

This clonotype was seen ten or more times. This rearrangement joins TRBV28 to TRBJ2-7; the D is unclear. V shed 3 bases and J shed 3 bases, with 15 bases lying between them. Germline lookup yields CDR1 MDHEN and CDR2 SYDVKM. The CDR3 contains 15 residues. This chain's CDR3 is CASSFSSNLIYEQYF. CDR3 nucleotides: TGTGCCAGCAGTTTTAGTTCGAATTTGATCTACGAGCAGTACTTC.

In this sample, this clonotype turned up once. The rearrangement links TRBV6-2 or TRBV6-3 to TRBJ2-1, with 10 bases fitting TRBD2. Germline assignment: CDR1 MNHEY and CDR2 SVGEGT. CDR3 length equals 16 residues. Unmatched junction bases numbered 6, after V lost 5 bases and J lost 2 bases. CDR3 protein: CASSGRLAGTYNEQFF. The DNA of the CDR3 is TGTGCCAGCAGTGGCAGACTAGCGGGTACCTACAATGAGCAGTTCTTC.

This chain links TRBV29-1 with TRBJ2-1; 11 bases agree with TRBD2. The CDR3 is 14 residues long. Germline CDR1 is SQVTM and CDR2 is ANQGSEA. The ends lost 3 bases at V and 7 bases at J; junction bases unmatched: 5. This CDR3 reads CSVETSGAGNEQFF. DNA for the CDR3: TGCAGCGTTGAGACTAGCGGGGCGGGGAATGAGCAGTTCTTC.

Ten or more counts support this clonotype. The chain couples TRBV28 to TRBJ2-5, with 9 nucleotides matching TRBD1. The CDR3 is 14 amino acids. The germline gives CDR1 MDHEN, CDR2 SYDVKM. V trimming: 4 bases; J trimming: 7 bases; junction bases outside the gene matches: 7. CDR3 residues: CASSSPGQGGTQYF. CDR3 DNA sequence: TGTGCCAGCAGTTCCCCGGGACAGGGAGGGACCCAGTACTTC.